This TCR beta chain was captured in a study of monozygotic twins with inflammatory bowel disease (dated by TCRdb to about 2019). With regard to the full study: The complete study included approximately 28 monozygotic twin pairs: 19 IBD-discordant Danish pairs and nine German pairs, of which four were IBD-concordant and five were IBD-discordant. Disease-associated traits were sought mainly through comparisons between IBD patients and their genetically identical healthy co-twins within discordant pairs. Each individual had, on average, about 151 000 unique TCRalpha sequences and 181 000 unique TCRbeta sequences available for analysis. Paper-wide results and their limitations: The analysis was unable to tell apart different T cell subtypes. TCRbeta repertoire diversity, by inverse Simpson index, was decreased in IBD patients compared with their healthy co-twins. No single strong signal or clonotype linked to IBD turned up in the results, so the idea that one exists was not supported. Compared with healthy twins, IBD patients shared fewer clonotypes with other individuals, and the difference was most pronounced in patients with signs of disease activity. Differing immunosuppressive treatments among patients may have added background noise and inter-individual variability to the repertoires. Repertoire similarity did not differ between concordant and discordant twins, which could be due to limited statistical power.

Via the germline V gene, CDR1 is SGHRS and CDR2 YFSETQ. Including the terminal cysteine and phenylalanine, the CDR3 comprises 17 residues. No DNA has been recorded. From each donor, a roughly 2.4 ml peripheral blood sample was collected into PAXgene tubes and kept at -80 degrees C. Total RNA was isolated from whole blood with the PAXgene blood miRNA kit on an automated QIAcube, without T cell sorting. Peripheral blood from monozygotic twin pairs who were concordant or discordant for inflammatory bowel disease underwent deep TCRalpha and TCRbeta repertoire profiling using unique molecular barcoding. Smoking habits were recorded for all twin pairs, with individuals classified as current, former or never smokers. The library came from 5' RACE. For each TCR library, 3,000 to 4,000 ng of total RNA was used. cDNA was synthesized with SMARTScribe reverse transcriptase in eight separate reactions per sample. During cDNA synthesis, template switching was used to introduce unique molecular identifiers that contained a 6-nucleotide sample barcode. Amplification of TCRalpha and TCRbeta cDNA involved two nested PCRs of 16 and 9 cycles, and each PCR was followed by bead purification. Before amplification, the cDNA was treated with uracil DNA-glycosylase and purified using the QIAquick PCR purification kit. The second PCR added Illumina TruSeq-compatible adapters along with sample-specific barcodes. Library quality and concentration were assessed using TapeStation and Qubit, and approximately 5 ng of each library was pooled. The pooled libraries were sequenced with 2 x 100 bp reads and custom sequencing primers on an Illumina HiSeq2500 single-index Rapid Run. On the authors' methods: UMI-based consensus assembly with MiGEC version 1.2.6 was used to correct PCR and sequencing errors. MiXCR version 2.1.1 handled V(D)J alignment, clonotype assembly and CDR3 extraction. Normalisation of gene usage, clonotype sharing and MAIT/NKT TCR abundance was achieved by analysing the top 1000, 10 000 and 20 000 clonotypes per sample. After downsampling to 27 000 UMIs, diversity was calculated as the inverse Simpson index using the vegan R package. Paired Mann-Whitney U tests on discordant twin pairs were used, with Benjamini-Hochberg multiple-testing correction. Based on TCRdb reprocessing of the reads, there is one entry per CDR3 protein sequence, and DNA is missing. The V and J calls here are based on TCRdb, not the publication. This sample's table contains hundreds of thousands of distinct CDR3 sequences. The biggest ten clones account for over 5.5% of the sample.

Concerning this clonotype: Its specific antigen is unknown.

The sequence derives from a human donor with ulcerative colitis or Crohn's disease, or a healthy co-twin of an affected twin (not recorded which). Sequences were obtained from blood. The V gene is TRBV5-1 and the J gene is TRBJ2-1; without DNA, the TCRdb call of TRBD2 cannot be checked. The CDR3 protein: CASSNTKTTRSYNEQFF.